Described below is a single T cell receptor (beta chain) sequence and its context. Its antigen is undetermined. The assay was immunoSEQ multiplex PCR, and TCRdb's table has in-frame clones only and misses some. Of 150,000 to 180,000 clones in the sample, just over 90% were seen once. This entry is derived from a study of T cell responses to AZD1222 COVID-19 vaccine. Study-level results: Breadth and depth of Spike-specific TCRs rose after two AZD1222 doses. Repertoire sampling happened only post peak T cell response. Spike-wide vaccine-associated CD4 TCRs dominated at 160-218 and 743-854.

Germline V gene data show CDR1 as MDHEN and CDR2 as SYDVKM. Trimming removed 3 bases from V and 3 bases from J, with 12 bases in between. CDR3 size: 14 residues. The TCR comes from an adult in good health. The genes are TRBV28 and TRBJ2-7, with D possibly TRBD1 on 7 matching bases. Sample: peripheral blood, taken on day 0 of AZD1222 vaccination. The DNA for the CDR3 is TGTGCCAGCAGTTTTGCCAGGGGGGACTACGAGCAGTACTTC. It is translated as CASSFARGDYEQYF.